This is a list of T cell receptor beta chains from one sample in a study of blood T cell repertoires in COVID-19. The repertoire was sequenced with immunoSEQ multiplex PCR; TCRdb's copy has only in-frame clones and lacks some. The table records approximately 300,000 clones, around 90% of them present only once. The source material was peripheral blood. The source is a woman between 35 and 50 years old with COVID-19, enrolled during active disease. Both conserved end residues are part of each CDR3. A D gene is named only where the DNA matches it firmly. Part of the rows lack a size; the others show once, few, many or a class for expanded clones.

D gene: NA; clone size: NA; V gene: TRBV7-3; J gene: TRBJ1-1; CDR3 DNA: TGTGCCAGCAGCACCGACAGTAACACTGAAGCTTTCTTT; CDR3 protein: CASSTDSNTEAFF
D gene: NA; clone size: NA; V gene: TRBV28; J gene: TRBJ2-7; CDR3 DNA: TGTGCCAGCAGTTTTATTCCCCGGCAGGCCTTAGACTCCTACGAGCAGTACTTC; CDR3 protein: CASSFIPRQALDSYEQYF
D gene: NA; clone size: NA; V gene: TRBV6-2/TRBV6-3; J gene: TRBJ1-2; CDR3 DNA: TGTGCCAGCAGTTACTCCCGGACTGACCTGACCTATGGCTACACCTTC; CDR3 protein: CASSYSRTDLTYGYTF
D gene: TRBD1; clone size: NA; V gene: TRBV7-3; J gene: TRBJ1-2; CDR3 DNA: TGTGCCAGCAGCTTATCCGGACAGGGGAGCTATGGCTACACCTTC; CDR3 protein: CASSLSGQGSYGYTF
D gene: TRBD1; clone size: few; V gene: TRBV9; J gene: TRBJ1-1; CDR3 DNA: TGTGCCAGCAGCGTAGGGATGATGGGACAGGGGGCGACTGAAGCTTTCTTT; CDR3 protein: CASSVGMMGQGATEAFF
D gene: NA; clone size: NA; V gene: TRBV9; J gene: TRBJ1-3; CDR3 DNA: TGTGCCAGCAGTTTACGCCCGGGCTCTGGAAACACCATATATTTT; CDR3 protein: CASSLRPGSGNTIYF
D gene: NA; clone size: NA; V gene: TRBV5-4; J gene: TRBJ2-3; CDR3 DNA: TGTGCCAGCAGCTTGGAGAGATATAGCACAGATACGCAGTATTTT; CDR3 protein: CASSLERYSTDTQYF
D gene: TRBD1; clone size: NA; V gene: TRBV18; J gene: TRBJ1-2; CDR3 DNA: TGTGCCAGCTCCCCCGCCGAGGGGGCGCAGGGAAATGGCTACACCTTC; CDR3 protein: CASSPAEGAQGNGYTF
D gene: TRBD1; clone size: NA; V gene: TRBV24-1; J gene: TRBJ2-1; CDR3 DNA: TGTGCCACCAGTGACCCAGACAGGGCCTACAATGAGCAGTTCTTC; CDR3 protein: CATSDPDRAYNEQFF
D gene: NA; clone size: NA; V gene: TRBV7-3; J gene: TRBJ2-2; CDR3 DNA: TGTGCCAGCAGCATCCGGGACTCCCACACCGGGGAGCTGTTTTTT; CDR3 protein: CASSIRDSHTGELFF
D gene: NA; clone size: once; V gene: TRBV9; J gene: TRBJ1-4; CDR3 DNA: TGTGCCAGCAGCGTCGACGGGACACCAAATGAAAAACTGTTTTTT; CDR3 protein: CASSVDGTPNEKLFF
D gene: NA; clone size: NA; V gene: TRBV27; J gene: TRBJ2-1; CDR3 DNA: TGTGCCAGCAGTTTAGCGGGACTGTCCTACAATGAGCAGTTCTTC; CDR3 protein: CASSLAGLSYNEQFF
D gene: TRBD2; clone size: NA; V gene: TRBV7-9; J gene: TRBJ2-1; CDR3 DNA: TGTGCCAGCAGCGTTGGACTAGAATGGTTCTTC; CDR3 protein: CASSVGLEWFF
D gene: NA; clone size: NA; V gene: TRBV27; J gene: TRBJ1-4; CDR3 DNA: TGTGCCAGCAGGGGCATTTCTGAAAAACTGTTTTTT; CDR3 protein: CASRGISEKLFF
D gene: TRBD1; clone size: NA; V gene: TRBV6-5; J gene: TRBJ1-1; CDR3 DNA: TGTGCCAGCAGTTACGGACAGGGGGCCACTGAAGCTTTCTTT; CDR3 protein: CASSYGQGATEAFF
D gene: NA; clone size: NA; V gene: TRBV5-1; J gene: TRBJ1-1; CDR3 DNA: TGCGCCAACAGTAAACAGGGTCTCACTGAAGCTTTCTTT; CDR3 protein: CANSKQGLTEAFF
D gene: TRBD2; clone size: NA; V gene: TRBV25-1; J gene: TRBJ2-1; CDR3 DNA: TGTGCCAGCAGTAACGCGGGAGGGAAGGGTGAGCAGTTCTTC; CDR3 protein: CASSNAGGKGEQFF